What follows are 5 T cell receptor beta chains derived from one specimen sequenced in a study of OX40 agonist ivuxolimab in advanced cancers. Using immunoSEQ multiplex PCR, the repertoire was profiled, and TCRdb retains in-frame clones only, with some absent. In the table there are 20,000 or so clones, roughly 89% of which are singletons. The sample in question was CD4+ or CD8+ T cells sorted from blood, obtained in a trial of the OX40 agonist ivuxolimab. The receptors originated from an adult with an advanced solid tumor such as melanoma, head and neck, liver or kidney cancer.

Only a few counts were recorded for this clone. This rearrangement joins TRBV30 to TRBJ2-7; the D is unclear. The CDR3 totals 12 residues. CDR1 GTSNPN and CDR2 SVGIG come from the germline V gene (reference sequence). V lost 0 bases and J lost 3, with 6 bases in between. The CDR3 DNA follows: TGTGCCTGGAGTGTAGGAATCTACGAGCAGTACTTC. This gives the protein CAWSVGIYEQYF. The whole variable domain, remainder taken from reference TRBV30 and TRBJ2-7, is SQTIHQWPATLVQPVGSPLSLECTVEGTSNPNLYWYRQAAGRGLQLLFYSVGIGQISSEVPQNLSASRPQDRQFILSSKKLLLSDSGFYLCAWSVGIYEQYFGPGTRLTVT.

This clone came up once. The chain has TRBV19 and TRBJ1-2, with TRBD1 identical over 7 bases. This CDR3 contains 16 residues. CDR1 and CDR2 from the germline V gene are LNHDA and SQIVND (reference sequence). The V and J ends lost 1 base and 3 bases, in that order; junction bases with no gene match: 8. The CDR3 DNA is TGTGCCAGTAGTATAGCAGGGGACAGCGGAGACTATGGCTACACCTTC. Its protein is CASSIAGDSGDYGYTF.

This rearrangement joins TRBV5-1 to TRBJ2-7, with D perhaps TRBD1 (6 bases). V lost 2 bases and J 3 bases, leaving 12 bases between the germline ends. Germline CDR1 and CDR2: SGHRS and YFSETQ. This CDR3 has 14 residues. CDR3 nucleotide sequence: TGCGCCAGCAGCTTCGGCGGCAGGGGCTACGAGCAGTACTTC. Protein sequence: CASSFGGRGYEQYF.

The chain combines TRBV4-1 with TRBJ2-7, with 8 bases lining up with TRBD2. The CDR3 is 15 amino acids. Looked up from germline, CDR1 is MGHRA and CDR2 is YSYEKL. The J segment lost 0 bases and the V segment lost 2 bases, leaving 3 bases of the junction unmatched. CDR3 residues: CASSQIAGSSYEQYF. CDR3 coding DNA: TGCGCCAGCAGCCAAATAGCGGGGAGCTCCTACGAGCAGTACTTC.

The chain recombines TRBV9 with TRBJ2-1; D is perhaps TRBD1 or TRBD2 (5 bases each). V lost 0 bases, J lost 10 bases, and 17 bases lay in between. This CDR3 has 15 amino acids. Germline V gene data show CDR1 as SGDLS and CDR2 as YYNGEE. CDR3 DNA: TGTGCCAGCAGCGTAGGGCGGGTCCAAAAGGGGGAGCAGTTCTTC. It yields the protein CASSVGRVQKGEQFF.